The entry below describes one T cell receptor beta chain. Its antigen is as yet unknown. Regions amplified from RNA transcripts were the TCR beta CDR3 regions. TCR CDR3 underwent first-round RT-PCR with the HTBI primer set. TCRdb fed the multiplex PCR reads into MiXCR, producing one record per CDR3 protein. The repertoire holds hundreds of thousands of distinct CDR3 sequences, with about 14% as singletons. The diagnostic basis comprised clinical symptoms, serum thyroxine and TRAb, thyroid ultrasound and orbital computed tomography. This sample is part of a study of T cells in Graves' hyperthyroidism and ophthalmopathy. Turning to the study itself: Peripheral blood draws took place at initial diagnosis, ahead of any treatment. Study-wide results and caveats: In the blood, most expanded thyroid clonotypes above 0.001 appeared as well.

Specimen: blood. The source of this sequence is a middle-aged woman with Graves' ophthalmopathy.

In DNA form, the CDR3 reads TGTGCCAGCAGTTTAGCCGCGGCGGGCGGAGAGACCCAGTACTTC. It translates to CASSLAAAGGETQYF. The rearrangement links TRBV12-3 or TRBV12-4 to TRBJ2-5; D may be TRBD2 (5 bases). This CDR3 contains 15 residues. V was shortened by 0 bases and J by 4 bases, with 12 bases between the two germline ends.